This T cell receptor beta chain was observed in a study of CD8+CD57+ T cells in acquired aplastic anemia. Study-level background: Sorted CD4+ and CD8+ cells yielded roughly 3.5 ug of DNA on average. Approximately 9.9 million reads, on average, were obtained for CD4+ cells from healthy donors.

Study-wide points: No significant difference in CD8+ Simpson's diversity was found between patients and controls. A set of more than 25 CD8+ CDR3 sequences was shared between patients and controls, and these sequences appeared highly expressed in patients.

Investigators profiled TCR beta VDJ and CDR3 from genomic DNA template. TCRdb recomputed calls from the reads with MiXCR, one row per CDR3 protein. The sample holds 200,000 to 250,000 distinct CDR3 sequences, roughly 57% seen once. The germline V and J ends were trimmed by 3 bases and 5 bases, with 10 bases remaining between them. Germline-derived CDR1 and CDR2 are SGHVT and SQSDAQ. The CDR3 has 13 residues. This clonotype has ten or more counts. Its antigen is unknown. This clonotype originated in a human donor in good health. Input material: sorted CD4+, CD8+, or CD8+CD57+ T cells (not recorded which) from PBMCs. The rearrangement links TRBV7-4 to TRBJ1-1; tentatively, D is TRBD1 (5 bases). This CDR3 reads CASSFWGWTEAFF. Written as DNA, the CDR3 is TGTGCCAGCAGCTTCTGGGGGTGGACTGAAGCTTTCTTT.